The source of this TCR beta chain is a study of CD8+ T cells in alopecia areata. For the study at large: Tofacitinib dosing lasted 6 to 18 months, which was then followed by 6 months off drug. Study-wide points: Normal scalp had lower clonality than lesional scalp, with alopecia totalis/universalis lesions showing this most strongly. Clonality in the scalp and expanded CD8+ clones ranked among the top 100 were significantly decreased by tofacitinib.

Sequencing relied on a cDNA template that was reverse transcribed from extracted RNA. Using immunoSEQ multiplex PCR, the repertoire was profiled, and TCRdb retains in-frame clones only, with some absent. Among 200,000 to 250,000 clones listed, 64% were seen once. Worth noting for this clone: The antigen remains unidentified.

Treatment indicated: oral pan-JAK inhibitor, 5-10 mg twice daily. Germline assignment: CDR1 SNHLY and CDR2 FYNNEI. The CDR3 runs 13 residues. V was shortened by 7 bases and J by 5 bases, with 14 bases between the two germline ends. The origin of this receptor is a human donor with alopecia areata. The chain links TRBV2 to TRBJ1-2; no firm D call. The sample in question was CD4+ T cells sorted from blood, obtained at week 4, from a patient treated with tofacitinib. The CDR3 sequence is CASTRQEIYGYTF. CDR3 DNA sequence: TGTGCCAGCACTCGCCAGGAGATATATGGCTACACCTTC.